This record looks at one TCR beta chain sequence and its context. What it recognizes is unknown. The protocol was immunoSEQ multiplex PCR, while the TCRdb copy is restricted to in-frame clones and leaves out a portion. The sample shows approximately 3,000 clones, roughly 65% of them seen only once. CDR3 size: 14 residues. Germline V lookup: CDR1 MNHEY, CDR2 SVGAGI. V lost 6 bases, J lost 5 bases, and 7 bases stayed unmatched. This record comes from a study of tumor-infiltrating lymphocytes in localized non-small cell lung cancer. Study as a whole: Several tumor histologies, both smoking statuses, and some post-neoadjuvant chemotherapy samples were included.

Whole-study findings and limits: Technical variation could not be separated from intratumor heterogeneity here. Higher tumor T cell infiltration than in uninvolved lung was supported by TCRbeta sequencing.

The sample was uninvolved lung tissue not adjacent to the tumor. The chain couples TRBV6-5 to TRBJ2-1; 7 bases map to TRBD2. This TCR came from a human donor with non-small cell lung cancer. The CDR3 nucleotides read TGTGCCAGCAGACCAAGGGACTACAACAATGAGCAGTTCTTC. This encodes CASRPRDYNNEQFF.